This section outlines one T cell receptor (beta chain) sequence together with its context. As handled by the study authors: Estimates of nucleated cell counts were drawn from the amplification of reference gene primers. Assay used: immunoSEQ multiplex PCR; TCRdb lists only in-frame clones, some missing. Clonal size and the V and J genes are those of that table, whereas D and trimming came from the DNA. The table lists 150,000 to 200,000 clones, roughly 85% of them singletons, with around 5% in the top ten. The CDR3 sequence is 17 residues long. Germline V gives CDR1 LGHDT, CDR2 YNNKEL (reference sequence). V was clipped by 1 base and J by 1 base, with 14 bases between them. The sample belongs to a study of blood T cell repertoires in COVID-19. At the level of the study: Some COVID-19 samples were acute and others convalescent; all came from the United States, Italy and Spain. PBMCs, B-cell-depleted T cells, or T cells were the source of the cDNA or gDNA that made up the material.

The receptor's source is a human donor in a cohort sampled during active COVID-19. Sequenced sample: peripheral blood. V gene TRBV3-1 (or the pseudogene TRBV3-2) combines with J gene TRBJ1-5; D is possibly TRBD1 (5 bases). The CDR3 loop reads CASSQGGWGRSNQPQHF. Written as DNA, the CDR3 is TGTGCCAGCAGCCAAGGGGGCTGGGGGAGGAGCAATCAGCCCCAGCATTTT.